The source of this T cell receptor beta chain is a study of blood T cells in healthy people across ages. General observations from the study: Older age coincided with a roughly linear decline in TCR beta diversity per million T cells.

A second PCR, run for about 6 to 11 cycles, used a sample-barcoded 5' primer plus a J-beta primer mix. TCRdb redid the calling of the 5' RACE reads with MiXCR, one entry per CDR3 protein. The sample yields some 1,800,000 distinct CDR3 sequences, more than 35% seen once. The CDR3 is 13 amino acids. Germline V gene lookup returns CDR1 ENHRY and CDR2 SYGVKD. V was cut by 4 bases and J by 1 base, with 8 bases left in between. This clonotype was detected only a few times. Its specificity is unknown. Sequencing input: blood. This sequence was found in a human donor in good health. This sequence joins TRBV10-3 and TRBJ2-7; no clear D. The CDR3 reads CAISVPGSYEQYF. The CDR3 bases are TGTGCCATCAGTGTCCCGGGTTCCTACGAGCAGTACTTC.